The clone carrying this TCR beta chain was picked up many times. The entry originates in a study of T-cell memory formation after mild COVID-19. After removal of 5 bases from V and 16 bases from J, the junction contained 8 bases not matched to a gene. CDR3 length: 11 residues. From germline, CDR1 is SGHTA and CDR2 FQGTGA. TCRdb processed the 5' RACE reads anew with MiXCR; each CDR3 protein has one entry. The profile covers about 360,000 distinct CDR3 sequences, with roughly an eighth appearing a single time and around 22% taken by the ten largest. The TCR originated in a young man who had mild COVID-19 (a few samples of this study predate the infection). Cell type and time point are not known. This chain uses TRBV7-3 with TRBJ2-1, with 7 nucleotides matching TRBD1. Sequencing used PBMCs or a T cell subset sorted from them (not recorded which). In DNA, the CDR3 is TGTGCCAGCAGCCCAGGGCAGGGGGTATTCTTC. Protein: CASSPGQGVFF.